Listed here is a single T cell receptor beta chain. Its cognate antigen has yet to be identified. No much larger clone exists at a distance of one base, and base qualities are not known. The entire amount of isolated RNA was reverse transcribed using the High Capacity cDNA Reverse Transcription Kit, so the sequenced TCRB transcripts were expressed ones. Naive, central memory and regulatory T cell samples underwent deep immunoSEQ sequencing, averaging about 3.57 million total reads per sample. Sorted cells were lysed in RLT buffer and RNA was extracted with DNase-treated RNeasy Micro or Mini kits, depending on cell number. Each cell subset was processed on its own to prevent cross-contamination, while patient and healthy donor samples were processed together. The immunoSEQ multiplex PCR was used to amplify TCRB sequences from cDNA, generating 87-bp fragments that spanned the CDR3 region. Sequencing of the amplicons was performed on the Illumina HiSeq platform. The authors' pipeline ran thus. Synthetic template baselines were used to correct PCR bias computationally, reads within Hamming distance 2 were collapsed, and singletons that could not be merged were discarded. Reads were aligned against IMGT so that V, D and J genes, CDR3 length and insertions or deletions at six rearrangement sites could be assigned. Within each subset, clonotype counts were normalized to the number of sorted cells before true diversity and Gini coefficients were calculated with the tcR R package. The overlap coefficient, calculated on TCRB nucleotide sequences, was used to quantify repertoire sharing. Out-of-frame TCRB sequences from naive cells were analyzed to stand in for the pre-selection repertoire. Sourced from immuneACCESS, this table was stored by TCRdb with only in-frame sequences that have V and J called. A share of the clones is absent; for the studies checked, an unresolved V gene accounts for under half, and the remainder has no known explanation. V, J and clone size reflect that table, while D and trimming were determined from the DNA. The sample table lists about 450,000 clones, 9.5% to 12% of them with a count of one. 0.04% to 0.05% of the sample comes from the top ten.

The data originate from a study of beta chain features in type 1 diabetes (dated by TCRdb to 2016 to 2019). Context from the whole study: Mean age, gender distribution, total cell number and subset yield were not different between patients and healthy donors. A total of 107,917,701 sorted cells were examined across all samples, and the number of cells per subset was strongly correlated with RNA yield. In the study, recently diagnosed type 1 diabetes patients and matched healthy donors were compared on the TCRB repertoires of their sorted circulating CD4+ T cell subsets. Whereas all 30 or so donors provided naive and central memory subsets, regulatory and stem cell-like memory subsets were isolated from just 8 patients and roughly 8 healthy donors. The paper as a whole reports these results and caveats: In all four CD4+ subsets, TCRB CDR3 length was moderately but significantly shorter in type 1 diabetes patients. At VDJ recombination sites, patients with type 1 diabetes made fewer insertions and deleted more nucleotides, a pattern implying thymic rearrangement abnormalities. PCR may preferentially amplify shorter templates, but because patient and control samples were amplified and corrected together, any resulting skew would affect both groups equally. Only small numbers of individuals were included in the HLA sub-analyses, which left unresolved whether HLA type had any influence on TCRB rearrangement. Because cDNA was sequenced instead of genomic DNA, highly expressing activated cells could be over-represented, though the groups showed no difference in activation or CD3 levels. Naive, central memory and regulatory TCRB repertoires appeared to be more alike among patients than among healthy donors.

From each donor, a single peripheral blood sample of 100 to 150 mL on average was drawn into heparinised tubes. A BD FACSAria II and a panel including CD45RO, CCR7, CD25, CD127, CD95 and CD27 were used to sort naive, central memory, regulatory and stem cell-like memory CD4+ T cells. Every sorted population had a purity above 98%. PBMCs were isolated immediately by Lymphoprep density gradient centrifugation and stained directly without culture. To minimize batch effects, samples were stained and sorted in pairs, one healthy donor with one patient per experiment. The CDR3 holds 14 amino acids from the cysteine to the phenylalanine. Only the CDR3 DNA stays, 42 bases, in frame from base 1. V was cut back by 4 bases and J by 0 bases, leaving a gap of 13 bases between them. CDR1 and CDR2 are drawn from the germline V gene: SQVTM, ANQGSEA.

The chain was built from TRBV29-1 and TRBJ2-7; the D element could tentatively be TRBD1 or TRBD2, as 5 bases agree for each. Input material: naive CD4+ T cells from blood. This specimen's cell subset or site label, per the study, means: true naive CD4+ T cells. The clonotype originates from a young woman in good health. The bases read TGCAGCGTTGCCCCGGGACCCTTCTCCTACGAGCAGTACTTC. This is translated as CSVAPGPFSYEQYF.